Listed below are T cell receptor beta chains from one sample, sequenced in a study of siplizumab effects on memory and regulatory T cells. Produced via immunoSEQ multiplex PCR; TCRdb's table is partial and in-frame only. Of roughly 92,000 clones in the sample, 94% were seen once. Material: non-Treg CD4+ T cells sorted from blood. Source of these receptors: a human donor in good health. The CDR3 runs from the conserved cysteine through the conserved F or W. The order of the fields is J gene, clone size, V gene, D gene, CDR3 protein, CDR3 DNA. A D gene is named only where the DNA matches it firmly. A clone size is listed for some rows: how often the clone was seen (once, few, many), or a class if it is expanded.

TRBJ2-2 NA TRBV9 NA CASSSHGGFTGELFF TGTGCCAGCAGCTCTCACGGAGGGTTCACCGGGGAGCTGTTTTTT
TRBJ2-3 NA TRBV11-2 NA CASSFGARTDTQYF TGTGCCAGCAGCTTTGGGGCCCGCACAGATACGCAGTATTTT
TRBJ1-6 medium-sized TRBV6-1 NA CASSEVRQESSYNSPLHF TGTGCCAGCAGTGAAGTGAGACAGGAGAGCTCCTATAATTCACCCCTCCACTTT
TRBJ2-3 NA TRBV19 NA CASSITGMGFGDTQYF TGTGCCAGTAGTATCACAGGGATGGGGTTCGGAGATACGCAGTATTTT
TRBJ1-1 NA TRBV7-9 NA CASSLAGKGTEAFF TGTGCCAGCAGCTTAGCAGGGAAGGGCACTGAAGCTTTCTTT
TRBJ2-7 NA TRBV28 NA CASSLYGASSYEQYF TGTGCCAGCAGTTTATACGGGGCTAGCTCCTACGAGCAGTACTTC
TRBJ1-3 NA TRBV27 TRBD1 CASSPGTGAGNTIYF TGTGCCAGCAGTCCCGGGACAGGAGCTGGAAACACCATATATTTT
TRBJ2-7 NA TRBV2 TRBD1 CASSSGTGSYEQYF TGTGCCAGCAGTTCCGGGACAGGGTCCTACGAGCAGTACTTC
TRBJ2-2 NA TRBV11-3 NA CASSFEGANTGELFF TGTGCCAGCAGCTTCGAGGGGGCGAACACCGGGGAGCTGTTTTTT
TRBJ1-3 once TRBV11-1 NA CASSASGNTIYF TGTGCCAGCAGCGCCTCGGGAAACACCATATATTTT
TRBJ2-7 NA TRBV10-2 NA CASSQRTVRNEQYF TGCGCCAGCAGTCAGCGGACAGTGAGGAACGAGCAGTACTTC
TRBJ2-5 NA TRBV19 NA CASSMSGAQETQYF TGTGCCAGTAGTATGTCGGGAGCCCAAGAGACCCAGTACTTC
TRBJ1-2 NA TRBV19 TRBD1 CASSIGRGRVVNYGYTF TGTGCCAGTAGTATTGGCAGGGGGCGCGTGGTTAACTATGGCTACACCTTC
TRBJ2-7 once TRBV28 NA CASTGDRLTTNAYF TGTGCCAGCACGGGGGACAGACTCACTACGAATGCGTACTTC